A single sample gave rise to the 26 T cell receptor beta chains below, sequenced in a study of blood T cell repertoires in COVID-19. Sequenced by immunoSEQ multiplex PCR; TCRdb stores in-frame clones only, minus some. The table includes roughly 100,000 clones, approximately 91% detected once. Sequences were obtained from peripheral blood. The receptors derive from a man between 18 and 29 years old with acute or convalescent COVID-19.

The chain carries TRBV9 and TRBJ1-1; D may be TRBD1 (6 bases). V lost 0 bases and J lost 1, with 10 bases in between. The CDR3 has 15 amino acids. CDR1 is SGDLS, CDR2 YYNGEE, per germline. In DNA, the CDR3 is TGTGCCAGCAGCGTAGATCCGACAGGGAACACTGAAGCTTTCTTT. It translates to CASSVDPTGNTEAFF.

The chain combines TRBV7-2 with TRBJ1-1, with TRBD1 matching over 7 bases. Germline V gives CDR1 SGHTA, CDR2 FQGNSA. The CDR3 length is 15 residues. The ends lost 5 bases at V and 2 bases at J; junction bases unmatched: 8. CDR3 sequence: CASSPLTGANTEAFF. The CDR3 region has the DNA TGTGCCAGCAGCCCTCTCACAGGGGCCAACACTGAAGCTTTCTTT.

This sequence joins TRBV10-1 and TRBJ2-7, with 9 bases fitting TRBD2. Germline CDR1 is WNHNN and CDR2 is SYGVQD (reference sequence). CDR3 length equals 15 residues. V was clipped by 0 bases and J by 2 bases; unmatched bases: 2. This CDR3 is CASSESSGRTYEQYF. DNA for the CDR3: TGCGCCAGCAGTGAGTCGAGCGGGAGGACCTACGAGCAGTACTTC.

This clone turned up a few times. The rearrangement joins TRBV19 to TRBJ1-1, with 9 bases that match TRBD1. Germline CDR1 reads LNHDA; CDR2 reads SQIVND (reference sequence). The CDR3 loop spans 14 amino acids. The ends lost 3 bases at V and 3 bases at J; junction bases unmatched: 2. The CDR3 here is CASSMGQGDTEAFF. DNA of the CDR3: TGTGCCAGTAGTATGGGACAGGGAGACACTGAAGCTTTCTTT.

The chain links TRBV5-1 to TRBJ2-7; 8 bases match TRBD2. After removal of 2 bases from V and 7 bases from J, the junction contained 17 bases not matched to a gene. CDR3 length equals 17 residues. Germline values: CDR1 SGHRS, CDR2 YFSETQ. Here the CDR3 reads CASSLSKSGGSQWEQYF. CDR3 in DNA: TGCGCCAGCAGCTTATCAAAGAGCGGGGGTTCCCAGTGGGAGCAGTACTTC.

This chain uses TRBV9 with TRBJ2-2; 10 bases match TRBD2. V dropped 4 bases and J dropped 1; count of bases not matched to a gene: 1. Germline CDR1 reads SGDLS; CDR2 reads YYNGEE. The CDR3 covers 15 residues. CDR3 bases: TGTGCCAGCAGCACTAGCGGGATGAACACCGGGGAGCTGTTTTTT. This encodes CASSTSGMNTGELFF.

The chain recombines TRBV7-9 with TRBJ1-3; TRBD1 agrees at 7 bases. Germline V gives CDR1 SEHNR, CDR2 FQNEAQ (reference sequence). The CDR3 contains 15 residues. V dropped 5 bases and J dropped 0; count of bases not matched to a gene: 4. The DNA of the CDR3 is TGTGCCAGCAGCCTAGGGACAGCCTCTGGAAACACCATATATTTT. Residues: CASSLGTASGNTIYF.

The chain uses TRBV7-9 and TRBJ2-7; a weak D match, TRBD1 (6 bases). CDR3 length: 14 amino acids. V was pared by 0 bases and J by 2 bases, with 8 bases between. Germline V lookup: CDR1 SEHNR, CDR2 FQNEAQ (reference sequence). The CDR3, as DNA: TGTGCCAGCAGCTTAGCTCAGGGGCCCTACGAGCAGTACTTC. This encodes CASSLAQGPYEQYF.

J is TRBJ2-1 and V is TRBV6-2 or TRBV6-3; 8 nucleotides align to TRBD2. This CDR3 contains 17 residues. Germline CDR1 reads MNHEY; CDR2 reads SVGEGT. V was clipped by 0 bases and J by 4 bases; unmatched bases: 8. The CDR3: CASSYSRTSGTYNEQFF. The CDR3, as DNA: TGTGCCAGCAGTTACTCGAGAACTAGCGGAACTTACAATGAGCAGTTCTTC.

Points on this clone: Its ends do not fully match the called genes, so a read error is possible. The CDR3 loop reads CASSYSQGYTEQFF. CDR3 nucleotides: TGCGCCAGCAGTTATTCACAGGGGTACACTGAGCAGTTCTTC. V and J are TRBV10-1 and TRBJ2-1, with 7 nucleotides matching TRBD1. The CDR3 length is 14 residues. Germline V gene data show CDR1 as WNHNN and CDR2 as SYGVQD (reference sequence).

This chain links TRBV19 with TRBJ2-1; TRBD2 might be the D (5 bases). This CDR3 contains 12 residues. Deletions cut 8 bases from V and 0 bases from J, with 5 bases between. Germline V gene sequence: CDR1 LNHDA, CDR2 SQIVND (reference sequence). The CDR3 sequence: CASGSSYNEQFF. The CDR3 region has the DNA TGTGCCAGTGGGAGCTCCTACAATGAGCAGTTCTTC.

This clone was counted a few times. The chain links TRBV2 to TRBJ1-1, with D unclear. Trimming stripped 5 bases from V and 2 bases from J, with 12 bases between. This CDR3 comprises 14 residues. In germline, CDR1 is SNHLY, CDR2 FYNNEI. CDR3 loop: CASSPRGSNTEAFF. In DNA, the CDR3 is TGTGCCAGCAGTCCCCGGGGAAGTAACACTGAAGCTTTCTTT.

The J gene is TRBJ1-1, the V gene TRBV6-4, with TRBD1 matching over 11 bases. The CDR3 loop spans 16 amino acids. Trimming at V came to 6 bases and at J to 6 bases, leaving 12 bases not matched to a gene. Germline V gene data show CDR1 as MRHNA and CDR2 as SNTAGT. The CDR3 sequence: CASSGPGTGGIAEAFF. For the CDR3, the DNA is TGTGCCAGCAGCGGTCCCGGGACAGGGGGAATCGCTGAAGCTTTCTTT.

This chain connects TRBV5-1 to TRBJ1-5, with TRBD1 matching over 9 bases. CDR1 is SGHRS and CDR2 is YFSETQ in the germline V gene. The V segment lost 7 bases and the J segment 0 bases; nucleotides outside the gene matches: 5. This CDR3 region has 15 residues. The CDR3 loop is CASRWTGDSNQPQHF. CDR3 sequence (DNA): TGCGCCAGCCGTTGGACAGGGGATAGCAATCAGCCCCAGCATTTT. The whole variable domain, filled in from reference TRBV5-1 and TRBJ1-5, reads KAGVTQTPRYLIKTRGQQVTLSCSPISGHRSVSWYQQTPGQGLQFLFEYFSETQRNKGNFPGRFSGRQFSNSRSEMNVSTLELGDSALYLCASRWTGDSNQPQHFGDGTRLSIL.

The rearrangement uses TRBV5-4 and TRBJ1-1; D possibly corresponds to TRBD1 (6 bases). Germline values: CDR1 SGHNT, CDR2 YYREEE (reference sequence). CDR3 size: 13 residues. Trimming shortened V by 10 bases and J by 0 bases, and 13 bases separated the two germline ends. CDR3 in DNA: TGTGCCTGCACAGGGTCCGTGAACACTGAAGCTTTCTTT. Protein sequence: CACTGSVNTEAFF.

V is TRBV21-1 and J is TRBJ1-4; the D segment call TRBD1 is taken from the table without a DNA check. TRBV21-1 is recorded as a pseudogene. The CDR3 loop spans 17 amino acids. The CDR3 DNA sequence: TGTGCCAGCAGCAAAGAGGACAGGGGAGCAACTAATGAAAAACTGTTTTTT. Protein product: CASSKEDRGATNEKLFF.

The chain couples TRBV2 to TRBJ1-6; D is uncertain. The CDR3 sequence is 15 residues long. V was clipped by 6 bases and J by 8 bases, with 17 bases between them. CDR1 is SNHLY, CDR2 FYNNEI, per germline. CDR3 in DNA: TGTGCCAGCAGCGCTTCGGGGTTGGATGATTCACCCCTCCACTTT. Translation: CASSASGLDDSPLHF. The full variable domain, completed using reference TRBV2 and TRBJ1-6, is EPEVTQTPSHQVTQMGQEVILRCVPISNHLYFYWYRQILGQKVEFLVSFYNNEISEKSEIFDDQFSVERPDGSNFTLKIRSTKLEDSAMYFCASSASGLDDSPLHFGNGTRLTVT.

J is TRBJ2-3 and V is TRBV6-1; TRBD2 agrees at 11 bases. V trimming: 1 base; J trimming: 0 bases; junction bases outside the gene matches: 9. Germline V lookup: CDR1 MNHNS, CDR2 SASEGT. CDR3 length: 19 amino acids. The CDR3 region is CASSEVLAGGGWSTDTQYF. DNA of the CDR3: TGTGCCAGCAGTGAAGTGCTAGCGGGGGGAGGGTGGAGCACAGATACGCAGTATTTT.

The chain has TRBV6-6 and TRBJ2-7; 9 bases line up with TRBD1. The J segment lost 7 bases and the V segment lost 10 bases, leaving 8 bases of the junction unmatched. Germline V CDR1 and CDR2: MNHNY, SVGAGI (reference sequence). The CDR3 has 12 residues. The CDR3 loop reads CAIRDRVTEQYF. The CDR3, as DNA: TGTGCCATAAGGGACAGGGTGACGGAGCAGTACTTC.

The chain carries TRBV6-6 and TRBJ1-4; 7 nucleotides align to TRBD1. Losses at the gene ends were 4 bases for V and 7 bases for J; bases not matched to a gene: 9. Germline V gene lookup returns CDR1 MNHNY and CDR2 SVGAGI (reference sequence). This CDR3 is built from 15 residues. The CDR3 spells CASSSPTGMAEKLFF. CDR3 coding DNA: TGTGCCAGCAGTTCCCCGACAGGGATGGCTGAAAAACTGTTTTTT.

The gene calls are TRBV19 and TRBJ1-1; a possible D gene is TRBD1 (5 bases). The CDR3 covers 18 residues. The germline gives CDR1 LNHDA, CDR2 SQIVND (reference sequence). Trimming removed 6 bases from V and 3 bases from J, with 26 bases in between. This CDR3 reads CASRDHRRDVRRHTEAFF. The CDR3 bases are TGTGCCAGTAGAGATCATCGGCGGGACGTTCGAAGGCACACTGAAGCTTTCTTT.

The genes are TRBV7-9 and TRBJ2-3; 7 bases are shared with TRBD1. CDR3 length: 14 amino acids. V lost 6 bases to trimming and J lost 2 bases; unmatched junction nucleotides: 5. Germline-derived CDR1 and CDR2 are SEHNR and FQNEAQ (reference sequence). CDR3 protein: CASRRQGPTDTQYF. DNA of the CDR3: TGTGCCAGCAGGCGACAGGGTCCCACAGATACGCAGTATTTT. The full variable domain, rest sourced from reference TRBV7-9 and TRBJ2-3, is DTGVSQNPRHKITKRGQNVTFRCDPISEHNRLYWYRQTLGQGPEFLTYFQNEAQLEKSRLLSDRFSAERPKGSFSTLEIQRTEQGDSAMYLCASRRQGPTDTQYFGPGTRLTVL.

Only a few counts were recorded for this clone. This chain connects TRBV18 to TRBJ1-4; 10 bases match TRBD1. The V gene's germline CDR1 is KGHSH and CDR2 LQKENI. CDR3 size: 16 residues. V was clipped by 3 bases and J by 7 bases; unmatched bases: 8. The CDR3 is CASSPLSGTGVEKLFF. CDR3 sequence (DNA): TGTGCCAGCTCACCCCTTTCCGGGACAGGGGTTGAAAAACTGTTTTTT. The whole variable domain, remainder taken from reference TRBV18 and TRBJ1-4, is NAGVMQNPRHLVRRRGQEARLRCSPMKGHSHVYWYRQLPEEGLKFMVYLQKENIIDESGMPKERFSAEFPKEGPSILRIQQVVRGDSAAYFCASSPLSGTGVEKLFFGSGTQLSVL.

This chain links TRBV12-3 or TRBV12-4 with TRBJ1-6, with TRBD1 as a possible D gene (6 bases). V lost 7 bases, J lost 8 bases, and 9 bases lay in between. The CDR3 runs to 12 residues. The CDR3 sequence is CASKDSYSPLHF. The CDR3, as DNA: TGTGCCAGCAAGGACAGCTATTCACCCCTCCACTTT.

J is TRBJ2-2 and V is TRBV15; TRBD1 matches at 8 bases. Germline CDR1 reads LNHNV; CDR2 reads YYDKDF (reference sequence). The CDR3 extends over 16 amino acids. The V gene end was trimmed by 3 bases and the J gene end by 4 bases; junction bases not matched to a gene: 7. The CDR3 loop reads CATSRRQGKVTGELFF. CDR3 coding DNA: TGTGCCACCAGCAGGAGACAGGGGAAAGTCACCGGGGAGCTGTTTTTT.

The CDR3 nucleotides read TGTGCCAGCAGCCCTTCCCCGGGGACTAGCAGCTACGAGCAGTACTTC. Encoded protein: CASSPSPGTSSYEQYF. The V and J genes are TRBV13 and TRBJ2-7; TRBD2 agrees at 9 bases. Germline values: CDR1 PRHDT, CDR2 FYEKMQ (reference sequence). The CDR3 spans 16 residues. V lost 5 bases and J lost 3; bases outside the gene matches: 11. The variable domain in full, completed from reference TRBV13 and TRBJ2-7, reads AAGVIQSPRHLIKEKRETATLKCYPIPRHDTVYWYQQGPGQDPQFLISFYEKMQSDKGSIPDRFSAQQFSDYHSELNMSSLELGDSALYFCASSPSPGTSSYEQYFGPGTRLTVT.